This T cell receptor (beta chain) was retrieved from a study of technical replicates of blood from several donors. Germline V lookup: CDR1 LNHDA, CDR2 SQIVND (reference sequence). V gave up 8 bases and J gave up 6 bases, with 8 bases separating them. The CDR3 is 11 amino acids. Sequenced by immunoSEQ multiplex PCR; TCRdb stores in-frame clones only, minus some. The sample yields fewer than 100,000 clones, about 95% seen once. This receptor was identified in a human donor in good health. The V gene is TRBV19, the J gene TRBJ1-3; D unresolved. The sample taken for sequencing was T cells isolated from PBMCs. The CDR3 DNA is TGTGCCAGTCAACAGATAAACACCATATATTTT. It specifies CASQQINTIYF.